The 9 T cell receptor beta chains listed next were all sequenced from one sample in a study of blood T cells in healthy people across ages. The second PCR ran roughly 6 to 11 cycles with a sample-barcoded 5' primer and J-beta primers. TCRdb used MiXCR to reprocess the 5' RACE reads, holding one entry per CDR3 protein. The sample lists 550,000 to 650,000 distinct CDR3 sequences, under 30% occurring once. Sequenced sample: blood. The receptors come from a woman of 80 years or more in good health.

The chain employs TRBV12-3 or TRBV12-4 and TRBJ1-1, with TRBD1 matching over 7 bases. Trimming cost V 5 bases and J 9 bases; bases outside gene matches: 9. CDR3 size: 13 residues. This chain's CDR3 is CASSLRQGAQAFF. The CDR3 region has the DNA TGTGCCAGCAGTCTCCGACAGGGAGCTCAAGCTTTCTTT.

In this sample, this clonotype turned up many times. The rearrangement links TRBV28 to TRBJ2-7; D gene ambiguous. The ends were cut back, 3 bases at V and 4 bases at J, with 10 bases in the middle. The length of the CDR3 is 13 residues. CDR1 is MDHEN, CDR2 SYDVKM, per germline. DNA of the CDR3: TGTGCCAGCAGTTTGGGGTGGAATTACGAGCAGTACTTC. It yields the protein CASSLGWNYEQYF.

The chain recombines TRBV6-2 or TRBV6-3 with TRBJ2-7, with 11 bases matching TRBD2. Germline V gives CDR1 MNHEY, CDR2 SVGEGT. The ends lost 4 bases at V and 7 bases at J; junction bases unmatched: 12. This CDR3 is built from 16 residues. In nucleotides, the CDR3 is TGTGCCAGCAGTTCACATAGCGGGAGGGCTGGGAATGAGCAGTACTTC. Amino acids: CASSSHSGRAGNEQYF.

This clonotype was recorded many times. The chain recombines TRBV12-3 or TRBV12-4 with TRBJ2-5, with TRBD2 matching over 11 bases. There are 16 residues in the CDR3. Trimming cost V 1 base and J 5 bases; bases outside gene matches: 6. CDR3 amino acids: CASSLEVAGGKETQYF. The CDR3, as DNA: TGTGCCAGCAGTTTAGAAGTAGCGGGGGGGAAGGAGACCCAGTACTTC.

V and J are TRBV30 and TRBJ1-5; unclear D gene. Trimming shortened V by 3 bases and J by 5 bases, and 11 bases separated the two germline ends. CDR3 size: 13 residues. Germline CDR1 is GTSNPN and CDR2 is SVGIG (reference sequence). This CDR3 is CAWRGGVDQPQHF. DNA for the CDR3: TGTGCCTGGAGGGGTGGGGTGGATCAGCCCCAGCATTTT.

J is TRBJ2-7 and V is TRBV28; 9 bases are a match to TRBD1. The CDR3 is 14 residues long. Germline V gives CDR1 MDHEN, CDR2 SYDVKM. The junction had 5 bases not matched to a gene; V was cut back by 6 bases and J by 2 bases. The CDR3 sequence is CASRGQGGPYEQYF. The CDR3 DNA is TGTGCCAGCAGGGGACAGGGAGGCCCCTACGAGCAGTACTTC.

Ten or more counts support this clonotype. The chain has TRBV21-1 and TRBJ1-2. TRBV21-1 is a pseudogene segment. The CDR3 runs 15 residues. CDR3: CASSKADGTNYGYTF. CDR3 in DNA: TGTGCCAGCAGCAAAGCCGACGGCACTAACTATGGCTACACCTTC.

This chain uses TRBV28 with TRBJ1-2; 8 nucleotides line up with TRBD1. Germline-derived CDR1 and CDR2 are MDHEN and SYDVKM. With V trimmed by 4 bases and J by 7 bases, 5 bases remained unmatched. This CDR3 region has 13 residues. CDR3 sequence: CASSSPGGLGYTF. CDR3 DNA sequence: TGTGCCAGCAGTTCTCCAGGGGGCCTTGGCTACACCTTC.

This clonotype was observed many times. The rearrangement joins TRBV20-1 to TRBJ2-3; a weak D match, TRBD1 (5 bases). CDR3 length equals 16 residues. Trimming removed 2 bases from V and 1 base from J, with 16 bases in between. The V gene's germline CDR1 is DFQATT and CDR2 SNEGSKA (reference sequence). The CDR3 loop reads CSARPHGQGGTDTQYF. DNA for the CDR3: TGCAGTGCTAGACCCCACGGGCAGGGTGGCACAGATACGCAGTATTTT.